Following are 17 T cell receptor beta chains from one sample sequenced in a study of naive and memory T cell subsets (TCRdb year 2017). The library was prepared using UMI-ligation and nested PCR. Sequenced using an Illumina MiSeq. The beta constant-region primer consisted of an equimolar mixture of two oligonucleotides that together covered TRBC1 and TRBC2. The public reads were reanalyzed by TCRdb: fastp trimming at Q25, MiXCR alignment, in-frame beta chains only. Here each entry gathers all rows of one CDR3 protein and keeps the most common genes and DNA. Counted in this sample were around 90,000 distinct CDR3 sequences; around 6.5% of them appeared once. The top ten clonotypes cover about 1.6% of the sample. The specimen sequenced was central memory CD4+ T cells from blood. The cell subset or site label here, explained by the study, means: central memory, CD45RA- CD27+. The receptor source for this set is a human donor in good health.

Of note for this clonotype: A single base separates this from a much larger clone, so it may be a read error. The CDR3 here is CAWSSPRGTSHPQHF. As DNA, the CDR3 is TGTGCCTGGAGTAGTCCGAGGGGGACCAGTCATCCCCAGCATTTT. This rearrangement joins TRBV30 to TRBJ1-5; perhaps TRBD1 as D (6 bases). This CDR3 region has 15 residues. V was pared by 2 bases and J by 10 bases, with 21 bases between. Germline V CDR1 and CDR2: GTSNPN, SVGIG (reference sequence).

This clonotype was detected many times. The rearrangement uses TRBV20-1 and TRBJ2-1; D is uncertain. Trimming took off 4 bases at V and 5 bases at J, with 15 bases between the two ends. Germline V gene lookup returns CDR1 DFQATT and CDR2 SNEGSKA (reference sequence). CDR3 length: 14 amino acids. Here the CDR3 DNA reads TGCAGTGCTAAGGGTCGGGCAACTCACAATGAGCAGTTCTTC. It specifies CSAKGRATHNEQFF.

This clonotype was detected ten times or more. The chain employs TRBV6-4 and TRBJ1-1; 9 bases agree with TRBD1. This CDR3 region has 13 residues. Germline assignment: CDR1 MRHNA and CDR2 SNTAGT. Trimming cost V 10 bases and J 1 base; bases outside gene matches: 4. Here the CDR3 DNA reads TGTGCCAACCCGGGACAGGGGAACACTGAAGCTTTCTTT. Its protein product is CANPGQGNTEAFF.

The chain is built from TRBV2 and TRBJ2-3; no definite D call. V was trimmed by 4 bases and J by 1 base, leaving 12 bases between them. The CDR3 has 15 amino acids. Germline CDR1 SNHLY, CDR2 FYNNEI. CDR3 sequence (DNA): TGTGCCAGCAGTGTGTTGGGGATCGGCACAGATACGCAGTATTTT. Translation: CASSVLGIGTDTQYF. Variable domain in full (rest from reference TRBV2 and TRBJ2-3): EPEVTQTPSHQVTQMGQEVILRCVPISNHLYFYWYRQILGQKVEFLVSFYNNEISEKSEIFDDQFSVERPDGSNFTLKIRSTKLEDSAMYFCASSVLGIGTDTQYFGPGTRLTVL.

CDR3 nucleotides: TGTGCCAGCAGCTTCTACCGGGACAGGGGGGGGGTTAACACTGAAGCTTTCTTT. Protein: CASSFYRDRGGVNTEAFF. The chain uses TRBV5-6 and TRBJ1-1; TRBD1 matches 11 bases. After removal of 2 bases from V and 2 bases from J, the junction contained 11 bases not matched to a gene. CDR3 size: 18 residues. Per germline, CDR1 SGHDT and CDR2 YYEEEE.

The table lists this clonotype with many counts. The V gene is TRBV29-1, the J gene TRBJ1-2, with D possibly matching TRBD1 (5 bases). The germline CDR1 and CDR2 sequences are SQVTM and ANQGSEA. There are 12 residues in the CDR3. The V and J ends lost 2 bases and 7 bases respectively, with 11 bases between them. For the CDR3, the DNA is TGCAGCGTTGAATTCGGGGCCGGTGGCTACACCTTC. It is translated as CSVEFGAGGYTF.

The chain has TRBV5-1 and TRBJ2-7, with unresolved D. Germline V gene sequence: CDR1 SGHRS, CDR2 YFSETQ. The V end lost 4 bases, the J end lost 2 bases, and 13 bases lay between the germline ends. The CDR3 covers 14 residues. The CDR3 bases are TGCGCCAGCAGCAAGACCGGCCTCGCCTACGAGCAGTACTTC. Translation gives CASSKTGLAYEQYF.

This clonotype was seen ten or more times. The genes are TRBV20-1 and TRBJ2-1; D tentatively reads TRBD1 or TRBD2 (6 bases each). Germline assignment: CDR1 DFQATT and CDR2 SNEGSKA (reference sequence). The CDR3 is 14 amino acids. Trimming left V 2 bases short and J 9 bases short, with 17 bases between. The CDR3 nucleotides are TGCAGTGCTAGAACCGGGGGCAGGGGTGGTGAGCAGTTCTTC. Amino acids: CSARTGGRGGEQFF.

This clonotype was recorded many times. The chain uses TRBV28 and TRBJ1-2, with D possibly being TRBD1 (5 bases). This CDR3 is built from 12 residues. The germline V gene encodes CDR1 MDHEN and CDR2 SYDVKM. V lost 7 bases, J lost 8 bases, and 14 bases lay in between. CDR3 in DNA: TGTGCCAGCACCAGGGACCCCGAGGGCTACACCTTC. Its protein is CASTRDPEGYTF.

A few counts support this clonotype. This rearrangement joins TRBV18 to TRBJ2-3; TRBD1 matches at 7 bases. This CDR3 has 15 residues. The trim removed 0 bases at V and 6 bases at J, leaving 6 bases unmatched. CDR1 is KGHSH and CDR2 is LQKENI in the germline V gene. CDR3 residues: CASSPPRGQSDTQYF. The CDR3, as DNA: TGTGCCAGCTCACCACCGAGGGGGCAGTCCGATACGCAGTATTTT.

This clonotype was seen ten or more times. The V and J genes are TRBV7-9 and TRBJ2-5, with 7 bases matching TRBD2. With V trimmed by 5 bases and J by 3 bases, 6 bases remained unmatched. The CDR3 has 14 residues. Germline-derived CDR1 and CDR2 are SEHNR and FQNEAQ (reference sequence). CDR3 in amino acids: CASSRTGGEETQYF. DNA for the CDR3: TGTGCCAGCAGCCGGACGGGGGGAGAAGAGACCCAGTACTTC.

This clonotype was observed a few times. The chain couples TRBV28 to TRBJ2-5; D may be TRBD1 or TRBD2 (6 bases each). The CDR3 length is 21 residues. Germline V gene sequence: CDR1 MDHEN, CDR2 SYDVKM. Trimming removed 2 bases at V and 4 bases at J, with 32 bases between. The CDR3: CASSLRTNRYLGGLSGETQYF. The CDR3 DNA reads TGTGCCAGCAGTTTACGCACAAACCGTTACTTGGGGGGCCTTTCGGGAGAGACCCAGTACTTC.

This clonotype was seen a few times. V is TRBV6-1 and J is TRBJ1-1, with TRBD1 identical over 9 bases. CDR1 MNHNS and CDR2 SASEGT come from the germline V gene. V lost 6 bases to trimming and J lost 5 bases; unmatched junction nucleotides: 4. The CDR3 spans 13 residues. The chain's CDR3 is CASRGTGRTEAFF. The CDR3 DNA reads TGTGCCAGCAGGGGGACAGGGAGAACTGAAGCTTTCTTT.

The chain uses TRBV10-3 and TRBJ2-5, with TRBD1 identical over 7 bases. Germline lookup yields CDR1 ENHRY and CDR2 SYGVKD. The CDR3 length is 13 residues. The junction had 1 base not matched to a gene; V was cut back by 4 bases and J by 2 bases. The CDR3 loop is CAISAGQQETQYF. DNA for the CDR3: TGTGCCATCAGTGCGGGACAGCAAGAGACCCAGTACTTC.

This clonotype occurred many times. The chain has TRBV9 and TRBJ2-7, with D possibly TRBD1 on 6 matching bases. Between the trimmed V and J ends, which lost 0 bases and 2 bases, there was a span of 12 bases. The CDR3 sequence is 15 residues long. CDR1 and CDR2 (germline): SGDLS, YYNGEE. As DNA, the CDR3 is TGTGCCAGCAGCGTAGAACAGGGTTCGGCCTACGAGCAGTACTTC. This codes for CASSVEQGSAYEQYF.

V is TRBV18 and J is TRBJ2-5; D is undetermined. The CDR3 contains 13 residues. Germline-derived CDR1 and CDR2 are KGHSH and LQKENI. Between the trimmed V and J ends, which lost 3 bases and 0 bases, there was a span of 5 bases. The DNA for the CDR3 is TGTGCCAGCTCACCCACGTACCAAGAGACCCAGTACTTC. It specifies CASSPTYQETQYF.

This clonotype was counted at least ten times. The chain links TRBV6-2 or TRBV6-3 to TRBJ1-1, with 7 bases lining up with TRBD1. The CDR3 extends over 13 amino acids. V shed 9 bases and J 3 bases; nucleotides not matched to a gene: 7. CDR1 is MNHEY and CDR2 is SVGEGT in the germline V gene. CDR3: CASKDRAHTEAFF. The CDR3 DNA sequence: TGTGCCAGTAAAGACAGGGCGCACACTGAAGCTTTCTTT.